This T cell receptor (beta chain) was recovered during a study of control samples from healthy donors and cancer patients. Libraries were prepared by immunoSEQ multiplex PCR; TCRdb keeps only in-frame clonotypes and omits some of them. The repertoire includes more than 85,000 clones, roughly 90% of them detected once, and 17% sits in the top ten. This clonotype originated in a woman between 50 and 59 years old in good health. Sample: blood.

CDR3 DNA: TGTGCCTGGGGGGCTAGCACAGATACGCAGTATTTT. This encodes CAWGASTDTQYF. The chain couples TRBV30 to TRBJ2-3; maybe TRBD1 (5 bases). The germline V gene encodes CDR1 GTSNPN and CDR2 SVGIG (reference sequence). V lost 5 bases, J lost 0 bases, and 6 bases lay in between. This CDR3 comprises 12 residues.